The clone carrying this TCR beta chain has a single count. The data were taken from a study of blood T cell repertoires in COVID-19. For the study at large: Acute-phase and convalescent COVID-19 samples originated in the United States, Italy and Spain. Sources were T cells, B-cell-depleted T cells, or PBMCs; the material itself was cDNA or gDNA.

Trimming removed 3 bases from V and 10 bases from J; junction bases left unmatched: 20. The CDR3 extends over 17 amino acids. Per germline, CDR1 MGHRA and CDR2 YSYEKL. Per the study methods: Nucleated cell number was recorded as an estimate derived from reference gene primer amplification. Clones were sequenced by immunoSEQ multiplex PCR, and TCRdb holds only the in-frame ones, with some missing. The D gene and trimming were derived from the DNA, and the V and J assignments and clone size from that table. The table lists fewer than 75,000 clones, approximately 90% of them singletons, with around 3.9% in the top ten.

This sequence was found in a man between 65 and 79 years old with acute or convalescent COVID-19. What was sequenced was peripheral blood. The gene calls are TRBV4-1 and TRBJ1-2, with 7 bases matching TRBD1. The CDR3 loop is CASSQDDRDPLFSVYTF. The CDR3 nucleotides are TGCGCCAGCAGCCAGGATGACAGGGACCCCCTATTTTCAGTCTACACCTTC.